This T cell receptor (beta chain) originates from a study of OX40 agonist ivuxolimab in advanced cancers. TCRdb's table, derived via immunoSEQ multiplex PCR, lists solely in-frame clones and lacks some. The sample lists some 61,000 clones; 80% to 90% were seen once. Germline CDR1 is SGHRS and CDR2 is YFSETQ. The CDR3 runs to 14 residues. J gave up 8 bases and V 0 bases, and 2 bases lay outside the gene matches. As concerns this clone: What it recognizes is unknown.

Findings and limits, study-wide: With doses of 0.1-3.0 mg/kg, partial responders showed among the lowest clonal expansion.

The source was CD4+ or CD8+ T cells sorted from blood, collected in a trial of the OX40 agonist ivuxolimab. This TCR was sampled from an adult with an advanced solid tumor such as melanoma, head and neck, liver or kidney cancer. The rearrangement joins TRBV5-1 to TRBJ2-1; the match to TRBD2 covers 10 bases. The CDR3 DNA sequence: TGCGCCAGCAGCTTGGGACTAGCGGGTTATGAGCAGTTCTTC. As protein: CASSLGLAGYEQFF.